This entry lists 20 T cell receptor beta chains sequenced from one sample in a study of cytomegalovirus exposure and HLA in healthy donors. Use of 60 Vbeta and 13 Jbeta primers characterized the PCR. Profiling relied on immunoSEQ multiplex PCR, and the TCRdb table lists in-frame clones only, not all of them. The table includes 90,000 to 150,000 clones, 65% to 75% detected once. Sequencing was done on a sample of PBMCs. These receptors came from a woman aged 45-60 years in good health and CMV-seropositive.

DNA of the CDR3: TGCAGCGTTGATTCGGTTACGGGGTACGAGCAGTACTTC. It translates to CSVDSVTGYEQYF. The chain joins TRBV29-1 to TRBJ2-7; TRBD2 is a possible D gene (5 bases). The CDR3 is 13 residues long. The germline V and J ends were trimmed by 3 bases and 4 bases, with 13 bases remaining between them. The germline V gene encodes CDR1 SQVTM and CDR2 ANQGSEA.

The chain is built from TRBV5-4 and TRBJ2-1; no clear D. The CDR3 spans 13 residues. Trimming cost V 2 bases and J 5 bases, with 8 bases left between them. Per germline, CDR1 SGHNT and CDR2 YYREEE (reference sequence). The CDR3 sequence is CASSFGGNNEQFF. The DNA for the CDR3 is TGTGCCAGCAGCTTCGGCGGTAACAATGAGCAGTTCTTC.

This clone was observed a handful of times. This CDR3 is also generated by other DNA sequences in the sample. The rearrangement uses TRBV27 and TRBJ2-5; TRBD1 aligns across 7 bases. Trimming took 1 base from V and 9 from J; bases not matched to a gene: 23. From germline, CDR1 is MNHEY and CDR2 SMNVEV (reference sequence). The CDR3 is 19 amino acids. In DNA, the CDR3 is TGTGCCAGCAGTTTATTTTTTGATCTAGGGCAGGGGGTGGAAAGGGCCCAGTACTTC. Amino acid sequence: CASSLFFDLGQGVERAQYF.

The V and J genes are TRBV18 and TRBJ1-1; D is perhaps TRBD1 (5 bases). The CDR3 totals 13 residues. The germline CDR1 and CDR2 sequences are KGHSH and LQKENI. V gave up 1 base and J gave up 5 bases, with 8 bases separating them. The CDR3 bases are TGTGCCAGCTCACCACGGGAGGGGACTGAAGCTTTCTTT. Amino acid sequence: CASSPREGTEAFF.

The rearrangement links TRBV28 to TRBJ2-3; the match to TRBD2 covers 7 bases. The CDR3 contains 14 residues. Germline CDR1 reads MDHEN; CDR2 reads SYDVKM. V gave up 7 bases and J gave up 1 base; unmatched junction bases: 5. The CDR3 DNA reads TGTGCCAGCAAGCGGGGAATGCGCACAGATACGCAGTATTTT. Translated: CASKRGMRTDTQYF.

V is TRBV19 and J is TRBJ2-7; the match to TRBD1 covers 9 bases. V was pared by 5 bases and J by 5 bases, with 10 bases of the junction left unmatched. The germline V gene has CDR1 LNHDA and CDR2 SQIVND (reference sequence). The CDR3 contains 15 residues. The CDR3 protein is CASSSPGTGMHEQYF. The CDR3 coding sequence is TGTGCCAGTAGTTCCCCCGGGACAGGGATGCACGAGCAGTACTTC.

J is TRBJ1-1 and V is TRBV2; D gene uncertain. Germline V lookup: CDR1 SNHLY, CDR2 FYNNEI. There are 12 residues in the CDR3. V lost 3 bases and J 3 bases, leaving 5 bases between the germline ends. CDR3 residues: CASSEEDTEAFF. CDR3 in DNA: TGTGCCAGCAGTGAGGAGGACACTGAAGCTTTCTTT.

The chain employs TRBV2 and TRBJ2-3; perhaps TRBD2 as D (6 bases). The CDR3 sequence is 14 residues long. Germline lookup yields CDR1 SNHLY and CDR2 FYNNEI. V lost 6 bases, J lost 4 bases, and 14 bases lay in between. CDR3 amino acids: CASRDTLAADTQYF. The CDR3 DNA reads as TGTGCCAGCAGGGACACACTAGCTGCAGATACGCAGTATTTT. Full variable domain (remainder filled in from reference TRBV2 and TRBJ2-3): EPEVTQTPSHQVTQMGQEVILRCVPISNHLYFYWYRQILGQKVEFLVSFYNNEISEKSEIFDDQFSVERPDGSNFTLKIRSTKLEDSAMYFCASRDTLAADTQYFGPGTRLTVL.

The chain recombines TRBV5-6 with TRBJ1-2; 8 bases map to TRBD1. CDR3 length: 15 residues. Germline CDR1 reads SGHDT; CDR2 reads YYEEEE. Losses at the gene ends were 4 bases for V and 4 bases for J; bases not matched to a gene: 9. CDR3 residues: CASSNQGALSYGYTF. DNA for the CDR3: TGTGCCAGCAGCAACCAGGGGGCGCTGAGCTATGGCTACACCTTC.

The chain links TRBV7-2 to TRBJ2-5, with 12 bases identical to TRBD2. CDR1 is SGHTA, CDR2 FQGNSA, per germline. V shed 4 bases, J shed 5 bases, and the junction held 5 bases outside the gene matches. The CDR3 loop spans 15 amino acids. The CDR3 DNA reads as TGTGCCAGCAGCTATCTAGCGGGGGGGCAGGAGACCCAGTACTTC. Protein product: CASSYLAGGQETQYF.

The gene calls are TRBV18 and TRBJ1-1; D is undetermined. Trimming took 1 base from V and 5 from J, leaving 11 bases between them. The CDR3 has 14 residues. Germline loops: CDR1 KGHSH, CDR2 LQKENI. In DNA form, the CDR3 reads TGTGCCAGCTCACCACAACAGAGCTTTACTGAAGCTTTCTTT. The encoded protein is CASSPQQSFTEAFF.

The chain links TRBV18 to TRBJ1-1; D remains unclear. The CDR3 consists of 12 residues. Per the germline V gene, CDR1 is KGHSH and CDR2 is LQKENI. V was trimmed by 4 bases and J by 7 bases, leaving 10 bases between them. This chain's CDR3 is CASSLREGEAFF. As DNA, the CDR3 is TGTGCCAGCTCACTCCGGGAAGGTGAAGCTTTCTTT.

This clone was picked up a small number of times. The rearrangement joins TRBV10-3 to TRBJ1-6, with 8 positions matching TRBD1. J lost 7 bases, V lost 4 bases, and 6 bases had no gene match. This CDR3 has 15 amino acids. Germline CDR1 and CDR2: ENHRY and SYGVKD. Here the CDR3 reads CAISGTGTGNSPLHF. CDR3 in DNA: TGTGCCATCAGTGGGACCGGGACAGGAAATTCACCCCTCCACTTT.

This rearrangement joins TRBV27 to TRBJ2-1; the match to TRBD2 covers 13 bases. The CDR3 contains 17 residues. Germline values: CDR1 MNHEY, CDR2 SMNVEV (reference sequence). The junction had 4 bases not matched to a gene; V was cut back by 5 bases and J by 0 bases. The CDR3 protein is CASSKTSGRTSYNEQFF. DNA of the CDR3: TGTGCCAGCAGTAAGACTAGCGGGAGGACCTCCTACAATGAGCAGTTCTTC.

This clone was seen a few times. The V call is TRBV10-3, the J call TRBJ1-2, with D perhaps matching TRBD1 (6 bases). Germline CDR1 ENHRY, CDR2 SYGVKD. The CDR3 is 13 residues long. Trimming shortened V by 5 bases and J by 8 bases, and 15 bases separated the two germline ends. The CDR3 bases are TGTGCCATCAGTTCCACAGGGCCCTACGGCTACACCTTC. The encoded protein is CAISSTGPYGYTF.

J is TRBJ1-1 and V is TRBV5-1, with D unclear. The V and J ends lost 4 bases and 10 bases respectively, with 23 bases between them. The CDR3 is 15 amino acids. The germline gives CDR1 SGHRS, CDR2 YFSETQ. CDR3 coding DNA: TGCGCCAGCAGCCGGTCGTCGGGAAAATTAGAGGGAGCTTTCTTT. It specifies CASSRSSGKLEGAFF.

The CDR3 region is CASSEDGGLAGSTDTQYF. DNA for the CDR3: TGTGCCAGCAGTGAAGACGGGGGACTAGCGGGATCCACAGATACGCAGTATTTT. This chain links TRBV2 with TRBJ2-3; 13 bases are a match to TRBD2. Germline CDR1 reads SNHLY; CDR2 reads FYNNEI. There are 18 residues in the CDR3. Trimming removed 1 base from V and 2 bases from J; junction bases left unmatched: 6.

This rearrangement joins TRBV19 to TRBJ2-3, with D unclear. The germline V gene has CDR1 LNHDA and CDR2 SQIVND (reference sequence). The CDR3 spans 15 residues. Trimming shortened V by 7 bases and J by 0 bases, and 14 bases separated the two germline ends. The CDR3 is CASNTAFSSTDTQYF. The CDR3 nucleotides are TGTGCCAGTAACACAGCCTTCTCTAGCACAGATACGCAGTATTTT.

This chain connects TRBV7-8 to TRBJ1-1; D call uncertain. With 0 bases removed from V and 1 base from J, the gap between germline ends came to 3 bases. The CDR3 spans 13 residues. From germline, CDR1 is SGHVS and CDR2 FQNEAQ. The CDR3 loop reads CASSLAQNTEAFF. In DNA, the CDR3 is TGTGCCAGCAGCTTAGCACAGAACACTGAAGCTTTCTTT.

This chain uses TRBV5-1 with TRBJ2-7; 8 nucleotides align to TRBD1. The germline gives CDR1 SGHRS, CDR2 YFSETQ. The CDR3 spans 16 residues. Trimming cost V 2 bases and J 6 bases; bases outside gene matches: 13. The CDR3 DNA follows: TGCGCCAGCAGCTTAAATACCGGGACAGGAAGGGCCGAGCAGTACTTC. This gives the protein CASSLNTGTGRAEQYF.